What follows are 20 T cell receptor beta chains derived from one specimen sequenced in a study of CD8 T cells in ankylosing spondylitis. Study outcomes and limitations: Fewer than ten highly homologous variants made up a TCR beta motif that seemed to typify ankylosing spondylitis blood.

TCRdb used MiXCR to reprocess the 5' RACE reads, holding one entry per CDR3 protein. Of hundreds of thousands of distinct CDR3 sequences listed, over 9.5% are singletons. The antigens of these receptors remain unknown. Material: blood, either unsorted or a sorted T cell fraction (not recorded which). The receptors come from a male donor with ankylosing spondylitis.

The rearrangement links TRBV7-9 to TRBJ2-3; a weak D match, TRBD1 (6 bases). From germline, CDR1 is SEHNR and CDR2 FQNEAQ (reference sequence). Trimming shortened V by 5 bases and J by 0 bases, and 18 bases separated the two germline ends. This CDR3 is 17 amino acids long. CDR3 amino acids: CASSPQTGIASTDTQYF. As DNA, the CDR3 is TGTGCCAGCAGCCCGCAAACAGGGATCGCTAGCACAGATACGCAGTATTTT.

The chain joins TRBV5-1 to TRBJ1-4, with D tentatively TRBD1 (5 bases). Germline CDR1 SGHRS, CDR2 YFSETQ. This CDR3 is built from 14 residues. Trimming removed 4 bases at V and 5 bases at J, with 12 bases between. CDR3 coding DNA: TGCGCCAGCAGCCCCCGGGGGGACAATGAAAAACTGTTTTTT. This sequence encodes CASSPRGDNEKLFF.

This clonotype was seen more than once but under ten times. The J gene is TRBJ2-7, the V gene TRBV7-9; D not resolved. This CDR3 has 11 residues. The germline gives CDR1 SEHNR, CDR2 FQNEAQ (reference sequence). The V end lost 5 bases, the J end lost 7 bases, and 9 bases lay between the germline ends. For the CDR3, the DNA is TGTGCCAGCAGCCAGGTCGGGGAGCAGTACTTC. It yields the protein CASSQVGEQYF.

The rearrangement joins TRBV20-1 to TRBJ2-1, with 9 positions matching TRBD2. V shed 6 bases and J 2 bases; nucleotides not matched to a gene: 8. The CDR3 is 15 residues long. From germline, CDR1 is DFQATT and CDR2 SNEGSKA (reference sequence). CDR3 coding DNA: TGCAGTGCATTGGTGCGGGAGGGGGCCTACAATGAGCAGTTCTTC. Amino acid sequence: CSALVREGAYNEQFF.

This clonotype was recorded many times. The chain has TRBV20-1 and TRBJ2-5, with a weak D call TRBD2 (6 bases). V gave up 5 bases and J gave up 11 bases, with 24 bases separating them. Germline assignment: CDR1 DFQATT and CDR2 SNEGSKA (reference sequence). The CDR3 covers 14 residues. This CDR3 is CSAGPGHRGGKQYF. For the CDR3, the DNA is TGCAGTGCTGGGCCCGGGCACCGTGGGGGGAAACAGTACTTC.

The chain links TRBV5-1 to TRBJ1-5; weak D call: TRBD1 (6 bases). Germline CDR1 SGHRS, CDR2 YFSETQ. The CDR3 has 15 amino acids. The V end was cut by 0 bases, the J end by 6 bases, with 13 bases between. The CDR3 region has the DNA TGCGCCAGCAGCTTGGGGGCAGGGGTTGGTCAGCCCCAGCATTTT. Translating it yields CASSLGAGVGQPQHF.

This clonotype was seen more than once but under ten times. The chain combines TRBV2 with TRBJ2-7; D is ambiguous. Between the trimmed V and J ends, which lost 7 bases and 2 bases, there was a span of 12 bases. The CDR3 is 13 amino acids. Germline V gives CDR1 SNHLY, CDR2 FYNNEI. The CDR3 here is CASTTNPAYEQYF. In DNA form, the CDR3 reads TGTGCCAGCACGACGAACCCCGCCTACGAGCAGTACTTC.

This chain links TRBV20-1 with TRBJ2-7; no clear D. V gave up 2 bases and J gave up 6 bases, with 11 bases separating them. Germline V gene sequence: CDR1 DFQATT, CDR2 SNEGSKA (reference sequence). The CDR3 totals 12 residues. The CDR3 region is CSARTMRPEQYF. CDR3 in DNA: TGCAGTGCTAGAACAATGCGTCCCGAGCAGTACTTC.

This clonotype came up a few times. The chain couples TRBV6-1 to TRBJ1-2, with 8 bases fitting TRBD1. Looked up from germline, CDR1 is MNHNS and CDR2 is SASEGT. The V gene end was trimmed by 6 bases and the J gene end by 3 bases; junction bases not matched to a gene: 9. This CDR3 spans 15 amino acids. The CDR3 is CASRRVDRADYGYTF. CDR3 bases: TGTGCCAGCAGGAGAGTGGACAGGGCTGACTATGGCTACACCTTC.

The rearrangement links TRBV5-1 to TRBJ1-5; the D is unclear. There are 15 residues in the CDR3. Trimming removed 4 bases at V and 6 bases at J, with 17 bases between. Looked up from germline, CDR1 is SGHRS and CDR2 is YFSETQ. The CDR3 spells CASSLGTSASQPQHF. CDR3 nucleotides: TGCGCCAGCAGCCTGGGTACGTCTGCTAGTCAGCCCCAGCATTTT.

In its sample, this clonotype was seen a few times. The chain recombines TRBV29-1 with TRBJ1-2; tentatively, D is TRBD1 (6 bases). Trimming pared 4 bases from V and 2 bases from J, leaving 14 bases between. This CDR3 comprises 14 residues. Per the germline V gene, CDR1 is SQVTM and CDR2 is ANQGSEA. The CDR3 DNA follows: TGCAGCGTTGTAGGCGGAGGGGGGAACTATGGCTACACCTTC. Translated: CSVVGGGGNYGYTF.

This sequence joins TRBV6-2 or TRBV6-3 and TRBJ1-5; D is possibly TRBD1 (6 bases). Germline-derived CDR1 and CDR2 are MNHEY and SVGEGT. This CDR3 comprises 14 residues. Deletions cut 4 bases from V and 7 bases from J, with 14 bases between. DNA of the CDR3: TGTGCCAGCAGTTCACAGGGACCCTGGCAGCCCCAGCATTTT. It codes for CASSSQGPWQPQHF.

This chain uses TRBV15 with TRBJ2-5, with D possibly TRBD2 on 5 matching bases. The CDR3 length is 15 residues. Trimming shortened V by 1 base and J by 4 bases, and 13 bases separated the two germline ends. Germline lookup yields CDR1 LNHNV and CDR2 YYDKDF (reference sequence). The CDR3 reads CATSRGPLVAETQYF. In DNA, the CDR3 is TGTGCCACCAGCAGAGGTCCACTAGTAGCAGAGACCCAGTACTTC. The entire variable domain, with the rest obtained from reference TRBV15 and TRBJ2-5, is as follows: DAMVIQNPRYQVTQFGKPVTLSCSQTLNHNVMYWYQQKSSQAPKLLFHYYDKDFNNEADTPDNFQSRRPNTSFCFLDIRSPGLGDTAMYLCATSRGPLVAETQYFGPGTRLLVL.

This clonotype was seen a handful of times. V gene TRBV6-5 combines with J gene TRBJ2-1, with D unresolved. V was trimmed by 2 bases and J by 7 bases, leaving 9 bases between them. Germline V gene data show CDR1 as MNHEY and CDR2 as SVGAGI. The CDR3 runs to 13 residues. The CDR3 sequence is CASSYNEENEQFF. In nucleotides, the CDR3 is TGTGCCAGCAGTTACAACGAGGAAAATGAGCAGTTCTTC.

This clonotype showed up many times. The rearrangement uses TRBV20-1 and TRBJ2-3; 11 bases match TRBD1. CDR1 DFQATT and CDR2 SNEGSKA come from the germline V gene (reference sequence). The CDR3 spans 14 residues. J was trimmed by 3 bases and V by 6 bases; bases with no gene match: 5. CDR3 nucleotides: TGCAGTGCCCCTCGGGACAGGGGGACAGATACGCAGTATTTT. It yields the protein CSAPRDRGTDTQYF.

This clonotype was detected only a few times. The V gene is TRBV5-6, the J gene TRBJ2-1, with 10 bases identical to TRBD1. Germline CDR1 is SGHDT and CDR2 is YYEEEE. This CDR3 comprises 15 residues. Trimming took 4 bases from V and 8 from J; bases not matched to a gene: 9. The CDR3 sequence is CASSKDRGTFDEQFF. CDR3 bases: TGTGCCAGCAGCAAGGACAGGGGGACGTTCGATGAGCAGTTCTTC.

This clonotype was detected ten times or more. The chain carries TRBV11-2 and TRBJ2-7; 9 bases are shared with TRBD1. This CDR3 contains 15 residues. The V and J ends lost 3 bases and 1 base, in that order; junction bases with no gene match: 4. Germline CDR1 reads SGHAT; CDR2 reads FQNNGV. The CDR3 DNA reads TGTGCCAGCAGCTTTTACAGGGGGCTATCCTACGAGCAGTACTTC. Amino acids: CASSFYRGLSYEQYF.

In its sample, this clonotype was seen many times. This rearrangement joins TRBV4-2 to TRBJ2-5, with 7 bases aligning to TRBD2. The CDR3 is made up of 16 amino acids. Germline trimming cut 2 bases from V and 5 bases from J; bases unmatched to any gene: 11. Germline lookup yields CDR1 LGHNA and CDR2 YNFKEQ. CDR3 amino acids: CASSQKHRGDVETQYF. CDR3 bases: TGTGCCAGCAGCCAAAAGCACCGGGGGGACGTGGAGACCCAGTACTTC.

This clonotype was recorded many times. The J gene is TRBJ1-2, the V gene TRBV20-1; 8 bases match TRBD1. This CDR3 is built from 14 residues. The V gene end was trimmed by 2 bases and the J gene end by 5 bases; junction bases not matched to a gene: 7. Germline assignment: CDR1 DFQATT and CDR2 SNEGSKA (reference sequence). In DNA, the CDR3 is TGCAGTGCTAGAAACCAGGGGGCCTCTTATGGCTACACCTTC. Protein sequence: CSARNQGASYGYTF.

The chain has TRBV5-1 and TRBJ2-7; maybe TRBD2 (6 bases). Germline V gene data show CDR1 as SGHRS and CDR2 as YFSETQ. The CDR3 covers 15 residues. The V end was cut by 0 bases, the J end by 5 bases, with 15 bases between. Here the CDR3 DNA reads TGCGCCAGCAGCTTGGAGGGCGGGGAGTACAACGAGCAGTACTTC. Translated, it gives CASSLEGGEYNEQYF.